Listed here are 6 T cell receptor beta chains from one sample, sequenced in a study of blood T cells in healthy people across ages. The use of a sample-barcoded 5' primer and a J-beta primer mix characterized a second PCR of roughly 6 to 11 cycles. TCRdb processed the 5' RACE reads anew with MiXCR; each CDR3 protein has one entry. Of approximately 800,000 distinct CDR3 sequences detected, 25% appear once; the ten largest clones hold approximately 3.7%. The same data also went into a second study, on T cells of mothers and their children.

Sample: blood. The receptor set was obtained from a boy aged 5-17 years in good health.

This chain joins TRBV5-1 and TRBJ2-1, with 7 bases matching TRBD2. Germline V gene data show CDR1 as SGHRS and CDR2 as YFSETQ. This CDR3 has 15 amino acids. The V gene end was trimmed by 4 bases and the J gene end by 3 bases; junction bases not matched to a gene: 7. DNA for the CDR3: TGCGCCAGCAGCCCGGTCGGCGGGAGCTACAATGAGCAGTTCTTC. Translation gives CASSPVGGSYNEQFF.

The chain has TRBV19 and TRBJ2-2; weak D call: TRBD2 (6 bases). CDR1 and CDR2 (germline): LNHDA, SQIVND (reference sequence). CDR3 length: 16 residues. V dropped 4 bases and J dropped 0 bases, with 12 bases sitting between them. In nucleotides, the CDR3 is TGTGCCAGTAGTAGTAGCGGAACGACGAACACCGGGGAGCTGTTTTTT. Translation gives CASSSSGTTNTGELFF.

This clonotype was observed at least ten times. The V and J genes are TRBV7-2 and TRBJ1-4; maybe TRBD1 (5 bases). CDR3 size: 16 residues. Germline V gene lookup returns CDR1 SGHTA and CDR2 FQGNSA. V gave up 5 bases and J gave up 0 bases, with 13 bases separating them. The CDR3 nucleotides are TGTGCCAGCAGCCCGGGGACCGTTGCAACTAATGAAAAACTGTTTTTT. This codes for CASSPGTVATNEKLFF.

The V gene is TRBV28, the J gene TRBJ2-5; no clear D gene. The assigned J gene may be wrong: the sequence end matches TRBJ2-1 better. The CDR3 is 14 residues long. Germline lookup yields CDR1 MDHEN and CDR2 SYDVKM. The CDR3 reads CASSFRPPSNEQFF. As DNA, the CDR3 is TGTGCCAGCAGTTTTCGGCCCCCATCCAATGAGCAGTTCTTC.

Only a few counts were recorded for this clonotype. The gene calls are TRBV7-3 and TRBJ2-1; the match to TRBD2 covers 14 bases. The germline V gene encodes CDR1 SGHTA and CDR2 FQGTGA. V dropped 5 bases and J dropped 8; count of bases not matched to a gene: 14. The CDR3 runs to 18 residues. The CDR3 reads CASSALGTSGGMGDEQFF. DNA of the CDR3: TGTGCCAGCAGCGCCCTTGGGACTAGCGGGGGCATGGGGGATGAGCAGTTCTTC.

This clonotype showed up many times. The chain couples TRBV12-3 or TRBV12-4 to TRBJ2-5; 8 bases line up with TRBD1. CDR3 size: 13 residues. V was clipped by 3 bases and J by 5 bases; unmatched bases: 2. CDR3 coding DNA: TGTGCCAGCAGTTTTAACAGGGGGGAGACCCAGTACTTC. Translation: CASSFNRGETQYF.